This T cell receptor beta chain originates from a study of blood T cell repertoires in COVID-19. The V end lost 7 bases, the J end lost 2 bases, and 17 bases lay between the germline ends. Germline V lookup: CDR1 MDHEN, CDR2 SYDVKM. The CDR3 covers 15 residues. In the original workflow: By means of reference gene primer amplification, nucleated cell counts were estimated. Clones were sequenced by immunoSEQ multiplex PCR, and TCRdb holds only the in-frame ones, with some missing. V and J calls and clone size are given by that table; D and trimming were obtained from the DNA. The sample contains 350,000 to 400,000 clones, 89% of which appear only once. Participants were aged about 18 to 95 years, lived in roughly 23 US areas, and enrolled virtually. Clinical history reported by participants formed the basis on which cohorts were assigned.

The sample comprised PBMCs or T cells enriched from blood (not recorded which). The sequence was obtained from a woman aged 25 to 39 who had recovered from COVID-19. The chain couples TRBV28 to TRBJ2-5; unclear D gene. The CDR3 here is CASTPTPQEQETQYF. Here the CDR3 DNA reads TGTGCCAGCACACCCACCCCGCAGGAACAAGAGACCCAGTACTTC.